One sample yielded the 5 T cell receptor beta chains listed below, sequenced in a study of cytotoxic CD8 clonotypes in ibrutinib-treated CLL. Sequencing was performed with immunoSEQ multiplex PCR; in TCRdb, only in-frame clones are kept and a portion is missing. The sample contains some 200,000 clones, about 75% of which appear only once. The sequencing used PBMCs, collected after 12 months of ibrutinib treatment. All receptors come from a human donor with chronic lymphocytic leukemia.

This rearrangement joins TRBV18 to TRBJ1-2; TRBD1 is a possible D gene (6 bases). The ends were cut back, 2 bases at V and 6 bases at J, with 13 bases in the middle. The CDR3 contains 14 residues. Germline V gene data show CDR1 as KGHSH and CDR2 as LQKENI. This CDR3 is CASSPVQGLNGYTF. In DNA form, the CDR3 reads TGTGCCAGCTCACCAGTACAGGGATTGAATGGCTACACCTTC.

This chain joins TRBV19 and TRBJ2-7, with 9 bases identical to TRBD2. Germline V gene data show CDR1 as LNHDA and CDR2 as SQIVND (reference sequence). V lost 8 bases and J lost 5; bases outside the gene matches: 10. This CDR3 contains 14 residues. This CDR3 reads CASGLAGTWNEQYF. In nucleotides, the CDR3 is TGTGCCAGTGGTCTAGCGGGAACGTGGAACGAGCAGTACTTC.

The J gene is TRBJ1-1, the V gene TRBV5-1; D gene uncertain. The germline CDR1 and CDR2 sequences are SGHRS and YFSETQ. Trimming left V 1 base short and J 1 base short, with 5 bases between. The CDR3 is 13 residues long. The CDR3 sequence: CASSLWGNTEAFF. The CDR3 bases are TGCGCCAGCAGCTTGTGGGGGAACACTGAAGCTTTCTTT.

This clone has a single count. The chain has TRBV7-9 and TRBJ2-5; 7 bases are a match to TRBD2. V shed 3 bases and J 7 bases; nucleotides not matched to a gene: 5. The germline gives CDR1 SEHNR, CDR2 FQNEAQ (reference sequence). The CDR3 contains 13 residues. The CDR3 is CASSFIGGRTQYF. Here the CDR3 DNA reads TGTGCCAGCAGCTTTATTGGCGGGAGGACCCAGTACTTC.

The CDR3 coding sequence is TGTGCCAGTAGTCCGTACGGGGGTAGCACAGATACGCAGTATTTT. Translated: CASSPYGGSTDTQYF. The chain has TRBV19 and TRBJ2-3; weak D call: TRBD2 (6 bases). Germline V gene lookup returns CDR1 LNHDA and CDR2 SQIVND (reference sequence). The CDR3 has 15 residues. V lost 5 bases, J lost 0 bases, and 12 bases lay in between.